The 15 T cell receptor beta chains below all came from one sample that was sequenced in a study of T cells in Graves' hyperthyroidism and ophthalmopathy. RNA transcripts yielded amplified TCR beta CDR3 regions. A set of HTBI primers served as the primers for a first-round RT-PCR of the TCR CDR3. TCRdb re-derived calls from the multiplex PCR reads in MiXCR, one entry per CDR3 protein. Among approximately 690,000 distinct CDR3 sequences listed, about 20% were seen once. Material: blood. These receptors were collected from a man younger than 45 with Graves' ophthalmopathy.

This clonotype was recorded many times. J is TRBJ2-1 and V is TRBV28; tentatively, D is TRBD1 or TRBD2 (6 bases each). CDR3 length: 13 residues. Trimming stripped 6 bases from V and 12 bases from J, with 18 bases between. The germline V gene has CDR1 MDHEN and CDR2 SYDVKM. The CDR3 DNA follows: TGTGCCAGCAGCCCACTCCAACAGGGAGGGCAGTTCTTC. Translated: CASSPLQQGGQFF.

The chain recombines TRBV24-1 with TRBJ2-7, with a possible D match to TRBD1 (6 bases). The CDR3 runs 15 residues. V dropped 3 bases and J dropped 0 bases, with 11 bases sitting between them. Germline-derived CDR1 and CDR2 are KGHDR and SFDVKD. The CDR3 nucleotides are TGTGCCACCAGTGATACGACAGGTAACTCCTACGAGCAGTACTTC. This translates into CATSDTTGNSYEQYF.

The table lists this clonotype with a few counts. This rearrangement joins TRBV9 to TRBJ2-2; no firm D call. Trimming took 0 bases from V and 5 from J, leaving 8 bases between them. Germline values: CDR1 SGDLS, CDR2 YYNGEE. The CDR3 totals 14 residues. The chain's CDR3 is CASSVEGRTGELFF. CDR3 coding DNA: TGTGCCAGCAGCGTAGAGGGAAGAACCGGGGAGCTGTTTTTT.

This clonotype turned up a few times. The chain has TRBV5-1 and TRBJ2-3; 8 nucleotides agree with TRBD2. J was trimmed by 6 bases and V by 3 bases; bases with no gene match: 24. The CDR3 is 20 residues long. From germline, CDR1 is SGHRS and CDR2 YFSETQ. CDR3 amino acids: CASSYYLLAAKREGHDTQYF. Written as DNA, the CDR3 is TGCGCCAGCAGCTACTATCTACTAGCGGCCAAGAGAGAGGGGCATGATACGCAGTATTTT.

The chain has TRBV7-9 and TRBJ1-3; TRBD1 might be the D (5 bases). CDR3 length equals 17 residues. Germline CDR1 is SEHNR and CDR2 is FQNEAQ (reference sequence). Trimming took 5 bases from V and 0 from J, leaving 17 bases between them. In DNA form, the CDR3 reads TGTGCCAGCAGCACCCCAGGGCCACAGCTCTCTGGAAACACCATATATTTT. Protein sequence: CASSTPGPQLSGNTIYF.

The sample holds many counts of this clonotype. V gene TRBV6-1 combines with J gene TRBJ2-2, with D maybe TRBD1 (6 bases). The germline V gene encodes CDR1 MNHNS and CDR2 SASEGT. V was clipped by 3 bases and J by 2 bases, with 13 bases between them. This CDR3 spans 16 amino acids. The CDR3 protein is CASSEAGTRNTGELFF. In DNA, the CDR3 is TGTGCCAGCAGTGAGGCCGGGACAAGAAACACCGGGGAGCTGTTTTTT.

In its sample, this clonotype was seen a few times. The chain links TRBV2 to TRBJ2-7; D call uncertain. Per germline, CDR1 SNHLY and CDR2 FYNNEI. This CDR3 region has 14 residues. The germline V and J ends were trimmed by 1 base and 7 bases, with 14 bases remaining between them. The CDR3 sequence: CASSEVVALGEQYF. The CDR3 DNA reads TGTGCCAGCAGTGAAGTGGTGGCGCTCGGGGAGCAGTACTTC.

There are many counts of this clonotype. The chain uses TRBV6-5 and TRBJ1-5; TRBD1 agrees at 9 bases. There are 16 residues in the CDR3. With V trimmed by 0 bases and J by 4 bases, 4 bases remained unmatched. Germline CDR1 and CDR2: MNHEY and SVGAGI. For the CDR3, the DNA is TGTGCCAGCAGTTACTCCGGGACAGGGTTTAATCAGCCCCAGCATTTT. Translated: CASSYSGTGFNQPQHF.

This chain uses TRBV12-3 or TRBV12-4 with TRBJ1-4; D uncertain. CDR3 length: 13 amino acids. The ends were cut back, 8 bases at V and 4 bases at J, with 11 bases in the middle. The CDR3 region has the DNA TGTGCCAGCCGCGGGGAACTTAATGAAAAACTGTTTTTT. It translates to CASRGELNEKLFF.

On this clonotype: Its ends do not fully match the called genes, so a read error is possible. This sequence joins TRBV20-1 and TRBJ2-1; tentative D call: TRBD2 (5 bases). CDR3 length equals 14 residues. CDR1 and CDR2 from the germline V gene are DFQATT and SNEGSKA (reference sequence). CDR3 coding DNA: TGCAGTGCTAGCAAGACCGGGATCGACAATGAGCAGTCCTTC. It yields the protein CSASKTGIDNEQSF.

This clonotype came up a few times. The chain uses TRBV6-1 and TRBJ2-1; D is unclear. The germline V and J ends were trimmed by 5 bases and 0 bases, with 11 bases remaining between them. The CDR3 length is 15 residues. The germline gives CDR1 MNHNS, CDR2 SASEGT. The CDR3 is CASSLELNSYNEQFF. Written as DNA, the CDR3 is TGTGCCAGCAGTTTGGAACTGAACTCCTACAATGAGCAGTTCTTC.

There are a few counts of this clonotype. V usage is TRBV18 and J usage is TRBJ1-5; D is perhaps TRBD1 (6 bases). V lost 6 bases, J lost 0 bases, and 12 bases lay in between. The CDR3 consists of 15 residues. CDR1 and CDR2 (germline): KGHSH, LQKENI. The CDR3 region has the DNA TGTGCCAGCTCGGCCGGGACAAATAGCAATCAGCCCCAGCATTTT. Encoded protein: CASSAGTNSNQPQHF.

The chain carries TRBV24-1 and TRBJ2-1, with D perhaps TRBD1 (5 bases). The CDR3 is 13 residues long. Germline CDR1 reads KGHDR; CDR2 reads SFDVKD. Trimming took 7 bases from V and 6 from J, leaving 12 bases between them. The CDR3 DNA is TGTGCCACCAGCCTTGGTGGGGCCAATGAGCAGTTCTTC. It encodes CATSLGGANEQFF.

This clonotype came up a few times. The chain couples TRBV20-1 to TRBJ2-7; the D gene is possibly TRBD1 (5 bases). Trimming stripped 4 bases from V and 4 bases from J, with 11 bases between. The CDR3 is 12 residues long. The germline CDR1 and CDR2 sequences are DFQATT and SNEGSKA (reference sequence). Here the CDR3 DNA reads TGCAGTGCTACAAAACAGGAGTACGAGCAGTACTTC. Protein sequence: CSATKQEYEQYF.

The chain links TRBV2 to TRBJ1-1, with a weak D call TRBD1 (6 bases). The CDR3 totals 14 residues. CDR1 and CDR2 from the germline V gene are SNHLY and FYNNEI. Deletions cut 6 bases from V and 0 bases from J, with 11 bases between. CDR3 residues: CASRNGQMNTEAFF. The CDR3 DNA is TGTGCCAGCAGGAACGGACAGATGAACACTGAAGCTTTCTTT.